This T cell receptor (beta chain) stems from a study of CD8+CD57+ T cells in acquired aplastic anemia. Template material for TCR beta VDJ and CDR3 profiling consisted of genomic DNA. One entry per CDR3 protein, called by TCRdb with MiXCR from the reads. This table has under 350,000 distinct CDR3 sequences, under 65% appearing once. Germline assignment: CDR1 SQVTM and CDR2 ANQGSEA. This CDR3 comprises 15 residues. Trimming cost V 7 bases and J 5 bases; bases outside gene matches: 15. Patients who underwent sequencing had shown CD8+CD57+ cell expansion by flow cytometry. This TCR was sampled from a human donor with aplastic anemia. The chain joins TRBV29-1 to TRBJ2-3, with 7 positions matching TRBD2. The sequencing sample was made of sorted CD4+, CD8+, or CD8+CD57+ T cells (not recorded which) from PBMCs. The CDR3 DNA follows: TGCAGCGCGAGAACTAGTGGGAGGGTGATAGATACGCAGTATTTT. As protein: CSARTSGRVIDTQYF.